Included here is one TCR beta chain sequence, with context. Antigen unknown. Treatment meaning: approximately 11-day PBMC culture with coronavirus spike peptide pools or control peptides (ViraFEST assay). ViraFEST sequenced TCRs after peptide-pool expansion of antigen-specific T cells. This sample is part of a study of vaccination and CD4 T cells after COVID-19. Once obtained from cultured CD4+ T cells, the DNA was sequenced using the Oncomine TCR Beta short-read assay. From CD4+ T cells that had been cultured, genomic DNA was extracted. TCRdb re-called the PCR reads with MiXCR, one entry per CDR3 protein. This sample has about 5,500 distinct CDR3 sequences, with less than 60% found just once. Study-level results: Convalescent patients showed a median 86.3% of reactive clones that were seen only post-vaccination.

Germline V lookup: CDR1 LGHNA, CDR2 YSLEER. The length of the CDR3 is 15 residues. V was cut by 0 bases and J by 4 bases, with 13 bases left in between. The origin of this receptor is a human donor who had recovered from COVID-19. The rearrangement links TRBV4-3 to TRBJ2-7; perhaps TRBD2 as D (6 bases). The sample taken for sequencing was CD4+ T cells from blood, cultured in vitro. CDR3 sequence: CASSQEGGGEYEQYF. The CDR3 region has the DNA TGCGCCAGCAGCCAAGAAGGCGGAGGGGAATACGAGCAGTACTTC.